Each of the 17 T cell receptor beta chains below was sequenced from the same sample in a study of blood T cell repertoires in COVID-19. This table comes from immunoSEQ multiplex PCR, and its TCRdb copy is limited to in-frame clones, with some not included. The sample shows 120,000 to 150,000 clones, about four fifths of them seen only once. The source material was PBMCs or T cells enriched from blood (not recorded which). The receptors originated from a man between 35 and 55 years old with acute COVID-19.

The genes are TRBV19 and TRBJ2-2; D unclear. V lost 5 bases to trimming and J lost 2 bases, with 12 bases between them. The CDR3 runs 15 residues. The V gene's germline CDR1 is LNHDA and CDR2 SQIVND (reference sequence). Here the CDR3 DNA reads TGTGCCAGTAGTGCCGTCGGTCCCAACACCGGGGAGCTGTTTTTT. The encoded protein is CASSAVGPNTGELFF.

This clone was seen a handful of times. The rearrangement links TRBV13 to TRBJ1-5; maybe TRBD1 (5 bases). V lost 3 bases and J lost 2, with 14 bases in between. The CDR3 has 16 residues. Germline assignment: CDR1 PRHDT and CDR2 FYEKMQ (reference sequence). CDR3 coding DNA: TGTGCCAGCAGCTTGGGACGATCGGGGGGCAATCAGCCCCAGCATTTT. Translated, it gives CASSLGRSGGNQPQHF.

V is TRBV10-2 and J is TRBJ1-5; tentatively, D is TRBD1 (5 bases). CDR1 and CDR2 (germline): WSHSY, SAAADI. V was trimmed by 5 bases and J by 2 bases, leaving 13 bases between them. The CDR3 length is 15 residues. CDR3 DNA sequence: TGCGCCAGCAGTTCCCAGGGATTTGGCAATCAGCCCCAGCATTTT. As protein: CASSSQGFGNQPQHF.

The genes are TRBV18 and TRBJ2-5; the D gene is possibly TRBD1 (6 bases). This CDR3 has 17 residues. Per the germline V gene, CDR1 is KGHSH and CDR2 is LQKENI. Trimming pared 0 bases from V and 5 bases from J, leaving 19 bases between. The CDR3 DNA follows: TGTGCCAGCTCACCACCGTACTTTCAGGGGCAAGGCGAGACCCAGTACTTC. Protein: CASSPPYFQGQGETQYF. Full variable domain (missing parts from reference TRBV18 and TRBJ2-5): NAGVMQNPRHLVRRRGQEARLRCSPMKGHSHVYWYRQLPEEGLKFMVYLQKENIIDESGMPKERFSAEFPKEGPSILRIQQVVRGDSAAYFCASSPPYFQGQGETQYFGPGTRLLVL.

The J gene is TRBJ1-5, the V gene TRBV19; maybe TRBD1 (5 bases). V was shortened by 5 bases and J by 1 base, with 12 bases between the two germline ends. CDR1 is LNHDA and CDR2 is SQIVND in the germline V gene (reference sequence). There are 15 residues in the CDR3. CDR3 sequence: CASSLQGSSNQPQHF. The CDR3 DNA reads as TGTGCCAGTAGTCTGCAGGGTAGCAGCAATCAGCCCCAGCATTTT.

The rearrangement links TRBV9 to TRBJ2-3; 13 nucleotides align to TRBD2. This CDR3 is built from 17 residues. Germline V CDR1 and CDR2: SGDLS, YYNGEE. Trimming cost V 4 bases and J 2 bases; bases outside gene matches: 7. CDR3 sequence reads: CASSTGTSGDNTDTQYF. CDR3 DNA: TGTGCCAGCAGCACAGGGACTAGCGGGGACAACACAGATACGCAGTATTTT.

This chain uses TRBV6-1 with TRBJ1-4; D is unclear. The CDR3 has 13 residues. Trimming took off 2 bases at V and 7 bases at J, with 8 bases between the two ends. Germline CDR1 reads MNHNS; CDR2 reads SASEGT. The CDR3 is CASSERRGEKLFF. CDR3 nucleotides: TGTGCCAGCAGTGAACGACGGGGTGAAAAACTGTTTTTT.

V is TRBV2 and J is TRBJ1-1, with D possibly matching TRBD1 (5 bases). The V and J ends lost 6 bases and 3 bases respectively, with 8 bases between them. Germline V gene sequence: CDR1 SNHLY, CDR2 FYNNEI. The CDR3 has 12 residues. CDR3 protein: CASRGEDTEAFF. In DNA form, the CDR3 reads TGTGCCAGCAGAGGGGAGGACACTGAAGCTTTCTTT.

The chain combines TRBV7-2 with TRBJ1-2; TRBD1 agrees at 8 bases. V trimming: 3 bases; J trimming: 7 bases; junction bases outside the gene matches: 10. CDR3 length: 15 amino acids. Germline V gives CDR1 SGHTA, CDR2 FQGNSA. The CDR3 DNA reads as TGTGCCAGCAGCTTCCCCGGCAGGGGGCGTAGTGGCTACACCTTC. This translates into CASSFPGRGRSGYTF. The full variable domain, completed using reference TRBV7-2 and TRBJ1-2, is GAGVSQSPSNKVTEKGKDVELRCDPISGHTALYWYRQSLGQGLEFLIYFQGNSAPDKSGLPSDRFSAERTGGSVSTLTIQRTQQEDSAVYLCASSFPGRGRSGYTFGSGTRLTVV.

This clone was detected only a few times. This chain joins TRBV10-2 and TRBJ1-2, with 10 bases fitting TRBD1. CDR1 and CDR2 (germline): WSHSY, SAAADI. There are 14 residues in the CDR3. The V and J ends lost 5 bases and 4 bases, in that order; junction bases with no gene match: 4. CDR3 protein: CASSRDRGPYGYTF. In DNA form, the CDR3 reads TGCGCCAGCAGTCGGGACAGGGGCCCCTATGGCTACACCTTC.

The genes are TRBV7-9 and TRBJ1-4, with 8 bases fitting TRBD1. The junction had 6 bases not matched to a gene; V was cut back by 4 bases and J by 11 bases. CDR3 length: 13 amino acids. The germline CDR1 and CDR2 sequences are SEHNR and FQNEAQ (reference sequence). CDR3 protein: CASSSTGGGKLFF. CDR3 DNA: TGTGCCAGCAGCTCAACAGGGGGTGGTAAACTGTTTTTT.

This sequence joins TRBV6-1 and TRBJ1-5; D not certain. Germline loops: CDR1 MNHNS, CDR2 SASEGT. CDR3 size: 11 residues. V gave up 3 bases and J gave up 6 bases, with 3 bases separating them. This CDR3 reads CASSDVQPQHF. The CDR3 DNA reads TGTGCCAGCAGTGACGTTCAGCCCCAGCATTTT.

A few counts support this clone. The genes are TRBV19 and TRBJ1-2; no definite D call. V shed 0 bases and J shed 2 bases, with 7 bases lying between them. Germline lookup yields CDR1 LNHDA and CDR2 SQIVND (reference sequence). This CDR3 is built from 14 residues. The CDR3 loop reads CASSIEPGNYGYTF. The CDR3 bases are TGTGCCAGTAGTATAGAGCCAGGCAACTATGGCTACACCTTC. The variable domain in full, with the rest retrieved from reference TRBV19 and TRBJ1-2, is DGGITQSPKYLFRKEGQNVTLSCEQNLNHDAMYWYRQDPGQGLRLIYYSQIVNDFQKGDIAEGYSVSREKKESFPLTVTSAQKNPTAFYLCASSIEPGNYGYTFGSGTRLTVV.

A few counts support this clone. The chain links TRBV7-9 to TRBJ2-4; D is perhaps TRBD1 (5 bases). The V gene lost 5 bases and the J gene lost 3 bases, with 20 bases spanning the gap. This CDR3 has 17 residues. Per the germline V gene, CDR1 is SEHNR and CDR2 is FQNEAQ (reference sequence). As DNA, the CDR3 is TGTGCCAGCAGCCTCCAAGACTCTGGTAGGGGCAAAAACATTCAGTACTTC. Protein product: CASSLQDSGRGKNIQYF.

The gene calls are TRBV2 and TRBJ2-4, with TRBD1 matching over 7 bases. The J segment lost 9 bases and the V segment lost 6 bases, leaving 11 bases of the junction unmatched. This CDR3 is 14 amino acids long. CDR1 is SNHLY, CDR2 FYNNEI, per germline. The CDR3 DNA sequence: TGTGCCAGCAGCCCGACAGGGACACCGGGCATTCAGTACTTC. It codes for CASSPTGTPGIQYF.

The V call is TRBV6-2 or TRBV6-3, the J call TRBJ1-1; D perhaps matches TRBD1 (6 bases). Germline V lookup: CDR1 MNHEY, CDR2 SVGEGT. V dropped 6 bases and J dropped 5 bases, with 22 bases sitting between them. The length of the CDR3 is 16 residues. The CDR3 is CASRPKGQGIRTEAFF. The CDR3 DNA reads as TGTGCCAGCAGACCTAAAGGGCAGGGGATAAGGACTGAAGCTTTCTTT.

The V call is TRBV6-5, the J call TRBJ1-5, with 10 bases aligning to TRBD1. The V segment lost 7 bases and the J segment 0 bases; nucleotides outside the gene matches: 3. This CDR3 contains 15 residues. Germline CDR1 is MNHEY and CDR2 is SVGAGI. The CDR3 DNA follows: TGTGCCAGCATCGGACAGGGGGGTAGCAATCAGCCCCAGCATTTT. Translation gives CASIGQGGSNQPQHF.